Presented here are 30 T cell receptor beta chains from one specimen sequenced in a study of spatial heterogeneity in lung cancer. TCRdb processed the 5' RACE reads anew with MiXCR; each CDR3 protein has one entry. The data hold 50,000 to 75,000 distinct CDR3 sequences, with under 7.5% observed a single time. Specified time point: sample taken at primary tumor resection. Source: PBMCs, taken at surgery. These receptors were obtained from a female donor with early-stage non-small cell lung cancer.

This clonotype occurred many times. V and J are TRBV30 and TRBJ1-6; no definite D call. The CDR3 spans 14 residues. Trimming took off 3 bases at V and 9 bases at J, with 15 bases between the two ends. Germline CDR1 reads GTSNPN; CDR2 reads SVGIG (reference sequence). The CDR3 reads CAWSPPGWASPLHF. Written as DNA, the CDR3 is TGTGCCTGGAGCCCTCCCGGGTGGGCTTCACCCCTCCACTTT.

This clonotype was observed many times. The chain has TRBV9 and TRBJ2-7, with a possible D match to TRBD1 (6 bases). V was shortened by 7 bases and J by 0 bases, with 20 bases between the two germline ends. This CDR3 is 16 amino acids long. The germline V gene encodes CDR1 SGDLS and CDR2 YYNGEE. CDR3 coding DNA: TGTGCCAGCCCGTTGGTACAGGGTGGAAGCTCCTACGAGCAGTACTTC. The encoded protein is CASPLVQGGSSYEQYF.

This clonotype was observed many times. The gene calls are TRBV20-1 and TRBJ2-7; 11 bases align to TRBD2. There are 14 residues in the CDR3. After removal of 6 bases from V and 4 bases from J, the junction contained 8 bases not matched to a gene. CDR1 is DFQATT, CDR2 SNEGSKA, per germline (reference sequence). CDR3 in amino acids: CSALPGLAVYEQYF. CDR3 sequence (DNA): TGCAGTGCGTTACCGGGACTAGCGGTTTACGAGCAGTACTTC.

V gene TRBV10-3 combines with J gene TRBJ1-6; D is perhaps TRBD1 (5 bases). V lost 4 bases to trimming and J lost 7 bases, with 14 bases between them. Germline assignment: CDR1 ENHRY and CDR2 SYGVKD. The CDR3 extends over 15 amino acids. DNA of the CDR3: TGTGCCATCAGTGCGGGGGAAGGTAGGAATTCACCCCTCCACTTT. This codes for CAISAGEGRNSPLHF.

This clonotype showed up just a few times. The V and J genes are TRBV20-1 and TRBJ2-2; D is undetermined. V dropped 1 base and J dropped 9 bases, with 6 bases sitting between them. Germline CDR1 reads DFQATT; CDR2 reads SNEGSKA (reference sequence). The CDR3 spans 11 residues. The CDR3 DNA reads as TGCAGTGCTAGAGGCCGGAGGGAGCTGTTTTTT. Translating gives CSARGRRELFF.

This clonotype appeared many times. The genes are TRBV9 and TRBJ1-1, with D unresolved. The CDR3 runs 14 residues. Deletions cut 4 bases from V and 5 bases from J, with 15 bases between. Germline CDR1 reads SGDLS; CDR2 reads YYNGEE. In DNA form, the CDR3 reads TGTGCCAGCAGCTTTGGGTCTACCGGAACTGAAGCTTTCTTT. Its protein product is CASSFGSTGTEAFF.

In this sample, this clonotype turned up a few times. The CDR3 coding sequence is TGTGCCAGCAGCCCCTTGGCGGGTAAAGATACGCAGTATTTT. It codes for CASSPLAGKDTQYF. The V gene is TRBV3-1, the J gene TRBJ2-3; D perhaps matches TRBD2 (5 bases). Germline CDR1 and CDR2: LGHDT and YNNKEL (reference sequence). This CDR3 has 14 residues. The V end was cut by 4 bases, the J end by 5 bases, with 13 bases between.

This clonotype was detected many times. The chain couples TRBV6-5 to TRBJ1-1; D might be TRBD1 (6 bases). This CDR3 region has 14 residues. V gave up 6 bases and J gave up 1 base, with 12 bases separating them. CDR1 is MNHEY and CDR2 is SVGAGI in the germline V gene. CDR3 sequence (DNA): TGTGCCAGCAGCAGGGGACTCGGGAACACTGAAGCTTTCTTT. Protein: CASSRGLGNTEAFF.

Notes on this clonotype: One junction end disagrees with the germline gene, perhaps due to a read error. The chain uses TRBV4-1 and TRBJ1-1; 7 bases agree with TRBD1. Looked up from germline, CDR1 is MGHRA and CDR2 is YSYEKL. This CDR3 is 14 amino acids long. The CDR3 DNA reads as TGCGCCAGCAGTCAAGGGGGCTCAGGGTCCGAAGCTTTCTTT. Amino acids: CASSQGGSGSEAFF.

A few counts support this clonotype. The CDR3 coding sequence is TGTGCCAGCAGCCAAGATGCGGGAGGGGCAGATACGCAGTATTTT. Translating gives CASSQDAGGADTQYF. The V and J genes are TRBV3-1 and TRBJ2-3; 9 bases agree with TRBD2. V lost 0 bases to trimming and J lost 4 bases; unmatched junction nucleotides: 2. Germline CDR1 LGHDT, CDR2 YNNKEL (reference sequence). This CDR3 is built from 15 residues.

In its sample, this clonotype was seen many times. The chain is built from TRBV28 and TRBJ2-2, with D unclear. In germline, CDR1 is MDHEN, CDR2 SYDVKM. This CDR3 has 11 amino acids. The CDR3 region is CGSANTGELFF. CDR3 nucleotides: TGTGGATCCGCGAACACCGGGGAGCTGTTTTTT.

The chain recombines TRBV20-1 with TRBJ2-5; 7 nucleotides align to TRBD2. CDR1 and CDR2 from the germline V gene are DFQATT and SNEGSKA (reference sequence). V lost 5 bases, J lost 5 bases, and 8 bases stayed unmatched. The CDR3 is made up of 13 amino acids. CDR3 residues: CSAEATSDETQYF. The CDR3 DNA reads as TGCAGTGCTGAGGCCACTAGCGACGAGACCCAGTACTTC.

This clonotype was counted between two and nine times. V gene TRBV10-3 combines with J gene TRBJ1-5; possible D gene TRBD1, 5 bases. This CDR3 is 14 amino acids long. V was pared by 3 bases and J by 4 bases, with 10 bases between. Germline CDR1 is ENHRY and CDR2 is SYGVKD. CDR3 DNA: TGTGCCATCAGTGAAGGGGTTGGAAATCAGCCCCAGCATTTT. Its translation: CAISEGVGNQPQHF.

In regard to this clonotype: A much bigger clone sits one base away, suggesting this may be a read error. In DNA form, the CDR3 reads TGCAGCGTTGGCTCCCGAGACAGATACATCGGGGAGCTGTTTTTT. Its translation is CSVGSRDRYIGELFF. The chain uses TRBV29-1 and TRBJ2-2, with D tentatively TRBD1 (5 bases). The CDR3 loop spans 15 amino acids. V lost 4 bases, J lost 7 bases, and 19 bases lay in between. Germline-derived CDR1 and CDR2 are SQVTM and ANQGSEA.

This clonotype was counted at least ten times. V and J are TRBV20-1 and TRBJ2-3, with 12 bases identical to TRBD2. The CDR3 has 16 residues. The V gene's germline CDR1 is DFQATT and CDR2 SNEGSKA (reference sequence). V lost 1 base to trimming and J lost 6 bases; unmatched junction nucleotides: 8. The CDR3 sequence is CSARGTSGMAVDTQYF. The CDR3 DNA follows: TGCAGTGCTAGAGGGACTAGCGGGATGGCTGTGGATACGCAGTATTTT.

Only a few counts were recorded for this clonotype. The chain couples TRBV6-5 to TRBJ2-7; D possibly corresponds to TRBD1 (6 bases). The V gene lost 1 base and the J gene lost 3 bases, with 19 bases spanning the gap. This CDR3 has 17 amino acids. Germline V gene sequence: CDR1 MNHEY, CDR2 SVGAGI. Here the CDR3 reads CASSYYSVAGDFYEQYF. As DNA, the CDR3 is TGTGCCAGCAGTTACTATTCCGTGGCAGGGGATTTCTACGAGCAGTACTTC.

This clonotype was detected only a few times. V is TRBV12-3 or TRBV12-4 and J is TRBJ1-2; no firm D call. Trimming left V 6 bases short and J 5 bases short, with 28 bases between. This CDR3 spans 18 amino acids. The CDR3 DNA is TGTGCCAGCAGGCCCTCCTCCCTTTATGGGCGAGGAGGTTATGGCTACACCTTC. Amino acid sequence: CASRPSSLYGRGGYGYTF.

This clonotype was seen ten or more times. The rearrangement links TRBV27 to TRBJ1-5; TRBD1 matches at 8 bases. The CDR3 has 15 amino acids. The V gene's germline CDR1 is MNHEY and CDR2 SMNVEV (reference sequence). Losses at the gene ends were 5 bases for V and 11 bases for J; bases not matched to a gene: 14. CDR3 residues: CASSPAYPTGEAQHF. CDR3 coding DNA: TGTGCCAGCAGTCCCGCATATCCGACAGGGGAAGCCCAGCATTTT.

This clonotype was detected a few times. The V and J genes are TRBV5-1 and TRBJ2-1; D is perhaps TRBD2 (7 bases). V was clipped by 0 bases and J by 0 bases, with 10 bases between them. The V gene's germline CDR1 is SGHRS and CDR2 YFSETQ. The CDR3 is 16 amino acids. The CDR3 DNA follows: TGCGCCAGCAGCTTGGTGGGAGGGGGCTCCTACAATGAGCAGTTCTTC. This codes for CASSLVGGGSYNEQFF.

This clonotype was observed at least ten times. The chain has TRBV21-1 and TRBJ2-1; the DNA was not used to check the table's D call, TRBD2. TRBV21-1 is deemed a pseudogene. CDR3 length: 22 residues. CDR3 sequence (DNA): TGTGCCAGCAGCAAAAAACCGCCCCTTTCGTCCCAGCGGGAGTCTGGGTACAATGAGCAGTTCTTC. This gives the protein CASSKKPPLSSQRESGYNEQFF.

This clonotype was seen a handful of times. V gene TRBV11-3 combines with J gene TRBJ2-7; no definite D call. V lost 1 base to trimming and J lost 3 bases, with 10 bases between them. Germline-derived CDR1 and CDR2 are SGHNT and YENEEA. The CDR3 sequence is 14 residues long. CDR3 DNA: TGTGCCAGCAGCTTAGTGGTGGATAACTACGAGCAGTACGTC. It translates to CASSLVVDNYEQYV.

The chain is built from TRBV3-1 and TRBJ2-1; TRBD1 matches at 8 bases. The V gene end was trimmed by 5 bases and the J gene end by 4 bases; junction bases not matched to a gene: 4. The length of the CDR3 is 14 residues. CDR1 LGHDT and CDR2 YNNKEL come from the germline V gene (reference sequence). CDR3 in DNA: TGTGCCAGCAGCAAGGACAGGGCGTACAATGAGCAGTTCTTC. This translates into CASSKDRAYNEQFF.

This rearrangement joins TRBV2 to TRBJ1-2, with a possible D match to TRBD1 (6 bases). Germline V gene lookup returns CDR1 SNHLY and CDR2 FYNNEI. V was shortened by 3 bases and J by 9 bases, with 23 bases between the two germline ends. CDR3 size: 16 residues. The CDR3 protein is CASSESSWTAPTSYTF. The CDR3, as DNA: TGTGCCAGCAGTGAGTCTTCATGGACAGCCCCTACGAGCTACACCTTC.

This clonotype is labeled medium-sized. This CDR3 reads CATSAGGQGDGYTF. The CDR3 bases are TGTGCCACCAGTGCAGGGGGTCAAGGGGATGGCTACACCTTC. V usage is TRBV24-1 and J usage is TRBJ1-2, with TRBD1 matching over 7 bases. V gave up 5 bases and J gave up 6 bases; unmatched junction bases: 8. The length of the CDR3 is 14 residues. The germline gives CDR1 KGHDR, CDR2 SFDVKD.

V usage is TRBV4-2 and J usage is TRBJ2-7, with TRBD2 matching 9 bases. The CDR3 loop spans 16 amino acids. V shed 0 bases and J 4 bases; nucleotides not matched to a gene: 7. Germline V gene lookup returns CDR1 LGHNA and CDR2 YNFKEQ. CDR3 sequence (DNA): TGTGCCAGCAGCCAAGATCCGGGACTAGCCGTATACGAGCAGTACTTC. This codes for CASSQDPGLAVYEQYF.

This clonotype was counted ten times or more. This chain joins TRBV6-5 and TRBJ1-4; D is perhaps TRBD1 (6 bases). The germline V and J ends were trimmed by 8 bases and 5 bases, with 15 bases remaining between them. CDR1 is MNHEY, CDR2 SVGAGI, per germline. This CDR3 region has 14 residues. The chain's CDR3 is CASRFSGANEKLFF. DNA of the CDR3: TGTGCCAGCCGGTTCTCGGGGGCCAATGAAAAACTGTTTTTT.

This clonotype was seen ten or more times. The rearrangement links TRBV27 to TRBJ2-4, with no clear D. The CDR3 has 13 residues. Per germline, CDR1 MNHEY and CDR2 SMNVEV (reference sequence). V lost 3 bases and J 8 bases, leaving 11 bases between the germline ends. CDR3 sequence: CASSLNSRYIQYF. In DNA form, the CDR3 reads TGTGCCAGCAGTTTGAATTCGAGGTACATTCAGTACTTC.

This clonotype has only a few counts. The gene calls are TRBV20-1 and TRBJ2-2; D may be TRBD2 (6 bases). The V and J ends lost 3 bases and 5 bases respectively, with 13 bases between them. The CDR3 has 14 residues. Germline CDR1 reads DFQATT; CDR2 reads SNEGSKA (reference sequence). The CDR3 coding sequence is TGCAGTGCTAGCTCGGGACTCTATACCGGGGAGCTGTTTTTT. Translated: CSASSGLYTGELFF.

This clonotype was detected a few times. The J gene is TRBJ2-3, the V gene TRBV6-2 or TRBV6-3, with D unresolved. Germline values: CDR1 MNHEY, CDR2 SVGEGT. The CDR3 extends over 12 amino acids. The ends were cut back, 5 bases at V and 5 bases at J, with 8 bases in the middle. As DNA, the CDR3 is TGTGCCAGCAGTGACCTGTTAGATACGCAGTATTTT. Translating it yields CASSDLLDTQYF.

This clonotype was observed at least ten times. The V call is TRBV7-6, the J call TRBJ1-1; 10 bases align to TRBD1. CDR3 length: 14 amino acids. Germline CDR1 reads SGHVS; CDR2 reads FNYEAQ. Losses at the gene ends were 4 bases for V and 6 bases for J; bases not matched to a gene: 5. CDR3 region: CASSSGQGLSEAFF. CDR3 DNA sequence: TGTGCCAGCAGCTCGGGACAGGGGCTTTCTGAAGCTTTCTTT. The full variable domain, with the rest looked up from reference TRBV7-6 and TRBJ1-1, is GAGVSQSPRYKVTKRGQDVALRCDPISGHVSLYWYRQALGQGPEFLTYFNYEAQQDKSGLPNDRFSAERPEGSISTLTIQRTEQRDSAMYRCASSSGQGLSEAFFGQGTRLTVV.